Presented here are 3 T cell receptor beta chains from one specimen sequenced in a study of read filtering for tumor transcriptome and immune sequencing. The library was built from 400 ng RNA with molecular barcoded adaptors for alpha/delta and beta/gamma chains. TCRdb re-derived calls from the reads in MiXCR, one entry per CDR3 protein. The sample records 50,000 to 65,000 distinct CDR3 sequences, around 20% being singletons. The sample was a population of CD138-negative cells sorted from bone marrow. These receptors originate from a donor at least 40 years old with multiple myeloma.

This clonotype appeared many times. The rearrangement uses TRBV20-1 and TRBJ2-2; 10 bases fit TRBD1. The CDR3 covers 14 residues. J lost 2 bases, V lost 6 bases, and 3 bases had no gene match. The V gene's germline CDR1 is DFQATT and CDR2 SNEGSKA (reference sequence). The CDR3 reads CSAGTGVNTGELFF. DNA of the CDR3: TGCAGTGCGGGGACAGGGGTTAACACCGGGGAGCTGTTTTTT.

In the case of this clonotype: A read error is the likely source, as a far larger clone sits one nucleotide away. J is TRBJ2-1 and V is TRBV6-1; 8 nucleotides match TRBD1. CDR1 and CDR2 (germline): MNHNS, SASEGT. The CDR3 contains 15 residues. Trimming took 5 bases from V and 6 from J; bases not matched to a gene: 9. The CDR3 DNA follows: TGTGCCAGCAGTACTTTCGGGACAGGCTGCAATGAGCAGTTCTTC. Translation: CASSTFGTGCNEQFF.

About this clonotype: The junction shows a germline mismatch at one end, possibly a read error. The chain has TRBV30 and TRBJ2-1, with 10 bases identical to TRBD2. The CDR3 loop spans 14 amino acids. Germline V gene sequence: CDR1 GTSNPN, CDR2 SVGIG (reference sequence). The CDR3 nucleotides read TGTGCCTATCAGCGGGGGGGGCCTTACAATGAGCAGCCCTTC. Encoded protein: CAYQRGGPYNEQPF.